This T cell receptor (beta chain) is drawn from a study of cytomegalovirus exposure and HLA in healthy donors. General study results and limits: Trimming of TCR beta V- and J-genes showed a link, identified in a later analysis, to a missense DCLRE1C variant.

Amplification used 60 Vbeta primers and 13 Jbeta primers. Some clones are missing from TCRdb's copy, which holds only in-frame ones; the method was immunoSEQ multiplex PCR. The repertoire includes roughly 120,000 clones, about 86% of them detected once, and about 3.9% sits in the top ten. On this clone itself: What it binds is not known. One junction end disagrees with the germline gene, perhaps due to a read error.

The CDR3 extends over 16 amino acids. The V gene's germline CDR1 is SSHAT and CDR2 FNYEAQ (reference sequence). The V call is TRBV7-7, the J call TRBJ2-1; 13 nucleotides line up with TRBD2. The sequenced material came from PBMCs. The clonotype was recovered from a woman under 40 in good health and CMV-seronegative. The CDR3 sequence: CASSTGLAGVVNEQFF. CDR3 coding DNA: TGTGCTAGCAGCACAGGACTAGCGGGAGTAGTGAATGAGCAGTTCTTC. The full variable domain, with the rest looked up from reference TRBV7-7 and TRBJ2-1, is GAGVSQSPRYKVTKRGQDVTLRCDPISSHATLYWYQQALGQGPEFLTYFNYEAQPDKSGLPSDRFSAERPEGSISTLTIQRTEQRDSAMYRCASSTGLAGVVNEQFFGPGTRLTVL.